These 18 T cell receptor beta chains were sequenced from one sample in a study of blood T cell repertoires in COVID-19. Assay used: immunoSEQ multiplex PCR; TCRdb lists only in-frame clones, some missing. The sample includes under 300,000 clones, roughly 87% of them seen just once. Specimen: peripheral blood. All receptors come from a human donor in a cohort sampled during active COVID-19.

This chain connects TRBV5-1 to TRBJ2-5; D is perhaps TRBD2 (6 bases). V was shortened by 3 bases and J by 2 bases, with 8 bases between the two germline ends. The CDR3 has 13 residues. The germline gives CDR1 SGHRS, CDR2 YFSETQ. The CDR3 spells CASSSGLQETQYF. The DNA of the CDR3 is TGCGCCAGCAGCTCGGGACTTCAAGAGACCCAGTACTTC.

This chain's CDR3 is CASSQGPSGSIGQETQYF. The CDR3 bases are TGTGCCAGCAGCCAAGGCCCTAGCGGGAGTATAGGTCAAGAGACCCAGTACTTC. The chain recombines TRBV4-2 with TRBJ2-5; 10 positions agree with TRBD2. Germline V gene sequence: CDR1 LGHNA, CDR2 YNFKEQ. J was trimmed by 2 bases and V by 1 base; bases with no gene match: 10. There are 18 residues in the CDR3.

J is TRBJ1-1 and V is TRBV28; D possibly corresponds to TRBD1 (6 bases). V lost 9 bases and J lost 4, with 18 bases in between. The CDR3 is 14 residues long. Looked up from germline, CDR1 is MDHEN and CDR2 is SYDVKM. The CDR3 DNA is TGTGCCAGTATCCCGGGGGGCAGGGTCACTGAAGCTTTCTTT. Translation: CASIPGGRVTEAFF. Complete variable domain (other parts from reference TRBV28 and TRBJ1-1): DVKVTQSSRYLVKRTGEKVFLECVQDMDHENMFWYRQDPGLGLRLIYFSYDVKMKEKGDIPEGYSVSREKKERFSLILESASTNQTSMYLCASIPGGRVTEAFFGQGTRLTVV.

The chain is built from TRBV18 and TRBJ2-7, with D tentatively TRBD2 (5 bases). V shed 3 bases and J shed 1 base, with 13 bases lying between them. The CDR3 covers 15 residues. Germline V gene data show CDR1 as KGHSH and CDR2 as LQKENI. The CDR3 reads CASSPPQRGSYEQYF. The CDR3 DNA reads as TGTGCCAGCTCACCGCCCCAACGAGGGTCCTACGAGCAGTACTTC.

This chain uses TRBV7-2 with TRBJ1-4; weak D call: TRBD1 (6 bases). This CDR3 spans 13 amino acids. V lost 5 bases and J lost 5, with 9 bases in between. Germline loops: CDR1 SGHTA, CDR2 FQGNSA. The CDR3 region has the DNA TGTGCCAGCAGCACAGGGCAGAATGAAAAACTGTTTTTT. Protein product: CASSTGQNEKLFF.

This rearrangement joins TRBV5-1 to TRBJ1-4, with 8 bases aligning to TRBD1. CDR3 length: 15 residues. Germline CDR1 is SGHRS and CDR2 is YFSETQ. Trimming removed 2 bases from V and 7 bases from J; junction bases left unmatched: 7. CDR3 sequence: CASSLGQGGVEKLFF. CDR3 in DNA: TGCGCCAGCAGCTTAGGACAGGGAGGGGTTGAAAAACTGTTTTTT.

The V and J genes are TRBV18 and TRBJ2-7; weak D call: TRBD2 (6 bases). Germline CDR1 is KGHSH and CDR2 is LQKENI. The V end was cut by 5 bases, the J end by 0 bases, with 11 bases between. The CDR3 length is 14 residues. In nucleotides, the CDR3 is TGTGCCAGCTCATACCCGGGACTCTCCTACGAGCAGTACTTC. It specifies CASSYPGLSYEQYF.

J is TRBJ1-2 and V is TRBV5-6; tentative D call: TRBD1 (5 bases). CDR3 size: 14 residues. V was pared by 0 bases and J by 3 bases, with 9 bases between. CDR1 is SGHDT and CDR2 is YYEEEE in the germline V gene. Written as DNA, the CDR3 is TGTGCCAGCAGCTTGGGACAGAAGTACTATGGCTACACCTTC. Translated: CASSLGQKYYGYTF.

J is TRBJ2-2 and V is TRBV29-1; tentatively, D is TRBD1 (5 bases). With 6 bases removed from V and 4 bases from J, the gap between germline ends came to 12 bases. Germline values: CDR1 SQVTM, CDR2 ANQGSEA. The CDR3 spans 13 residues. CDR3 in amino acids: CSVDRQLTGELFF. In nucleotides, the CDR3 is TGCAGCGTAGATAGACAGCTCACCGGGGAGCTGTTTTTT.

The chain employs TRBV29-1 and TRBJ1-3; 7 bases match TRBD1. V shed 6 bases, J shed 2 bases, and the junction held 7 bases outside the gene matches. CDR3 length: 14 amino acids. CDR1 is SQVTM and CDR2 is ANQGSEA in the germline V gene. This chain's CDR3 is CSVGDDRAGNTIYF. The CDR3 DNA is TGCAGCGTGGGGGACGACAGGGCTGGAAACACCATATATTTT.

The rearrangement links TRBV3-1 (or the pseudogene TRBV3-2) to TRBJ2-3, with 7 bases identical to TRBD2. The CDR3 is 16 residues long. The J segment lost 5 bases and the V segment lost 2 bases, leaving 10 bases of the junction unmatched. Germline-derived CDR1 and CDR2 are LGHDT and YNNKEL (reference sequence). The CDR3 loop reads CASSQSPSGTLDTQYF. The CDR3 coding sequence is TGTGCCAGCAGCCAATCCCCCAGCGGGACTTTAGATACGCAGTATTTT.

The rearrangement uses TRBV20-1 and TRBJ1-2; no definite D call. The V gene lost 3 bases and the J gene lost 6 bases, with 8 bases spanning the gap. CDR1 is DFQATT, CDR2 SNEGSKA, per germline (reference sequence). There are 11 residues in the CDR3. In DNA, the CDR3 is TGCAGTGCTAGTGGCGGCGATGGCTACACCTTC. Translating gives CSASGGDGYTF.

The CDR3 region has the DNA TGTGCCAGCAGTGACCCCCGACGGGCAAACGGGAGTTTATACAATGAGCAGTTCTTC. This sequence encodes CASSDPRRANGSLYNEQFF. The rearrangement links TRBV6-4 to TRBJ2-1; TRBD2 is a possible D gene (6 bases). CDR3 length equals 19 residues. The V gene lost 2 bases and the J gene lost 4 bases, with 24 bases spanning the gap. Germline V gene lookup returns CDR1 MRHNA and CDR2 SNTAGT.

This chain uses TRBV29-1 with TRBJ1-2, with TRBD1 identical over 10 bases. V lost 1 base and J lost 6; bases outside the gene matches: 8. The CDR3 is made up of 15 amino acids. CDR1 and CDR2 (germline): SQVTM, ANQGSEA. Here the CDR3 reads CSVEVDRGHRDGYTF. In DNA form, the CDR3 reads TGCAGCGTTGAAGTAGACAGGGGGCATAGAGATGGCTACACCTTC.

The chain has TRBV27 and TRBJ2-3; TRBD2 aligns across 9 bases. J was trimmed by 1 base and V by 5 bases; bases with no gene match: 16. The germline V gene has CDR1 MNHEY and CDR2 SMNVEV (reference sequence). The CDR3 is made up of 19 amino acids. The chain's CDR3 is CASSPPSSGRGARTDTQYF. The DNA of the CDR3 is TGTGCCAGCAGTCCCCCCAGTAGCGGGAGAGGGGCGCGCACAGATACGCAGTATTTT.

Here the CDR3 DNA reads TGTGCCAGCTCGACTTATCGGGGGACCGGGGAGCTGTTTTTT. Amino acids: CASSTYRGTGELFF. The chain carries TRBV18 and TRBJ2-2, with D tentatively TRBD2 (6 bases). This CDR3 comprises 14 residues. Trimming took off 6 bases at V and 5 bases at J, with 13 bases between the two ends. CDR1 and CDR2 from the germline V gene are KGHSH and LQKENI.

The gene calls are TRBV30 and TRBJ2-1; 10 nucleotides match TRBD2. The junction had 7 bases not matched to a gene; V was cut back by 2 bases and J by 6 bases. The CDR3 contains 15 residues. Germline V gene data show CDR1 as GTSNPN and CDR2 as SVGIG (reference sequence). The chain's CDR3 is CAWSPGLAALNEQFF. The CDR3 nucleotides are TGTGCCTGGAGTCCAGGACTAGCGGCTCTCAATGAGCAGTTCTTC.

The chain uses TRBV9 and TRBJ2-2; perhaps TRBD2 as D (6 bases). The CDR3 covers 14 residues. The V gene lost 1 base and the J gene lost 7 bases, with 11 bases spanning the gap. Germline CDR1 and CDR2: SGDLS and YYNGEE. The CDR3 loop is CASSVRLVGGELFF. The CDR3 region has the DNA TGTGCCAGCAGCGTAAGACTAGTTGGCGGGGAGCTGTTTTTT.